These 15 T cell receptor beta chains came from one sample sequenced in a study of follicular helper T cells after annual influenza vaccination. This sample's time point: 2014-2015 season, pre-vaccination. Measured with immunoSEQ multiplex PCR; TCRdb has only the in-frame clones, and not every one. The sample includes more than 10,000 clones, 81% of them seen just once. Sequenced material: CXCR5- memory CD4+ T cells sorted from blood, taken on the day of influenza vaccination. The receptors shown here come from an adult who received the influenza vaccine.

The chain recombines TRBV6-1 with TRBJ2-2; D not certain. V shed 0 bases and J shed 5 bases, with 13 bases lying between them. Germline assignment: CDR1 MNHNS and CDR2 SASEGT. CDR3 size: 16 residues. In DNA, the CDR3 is TGTGCCAGCAGTGAAGCGATCCGCCAGAAGACCGGGGAGCTGTTTTTT. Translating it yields CASSEAIRQKTGELFF.

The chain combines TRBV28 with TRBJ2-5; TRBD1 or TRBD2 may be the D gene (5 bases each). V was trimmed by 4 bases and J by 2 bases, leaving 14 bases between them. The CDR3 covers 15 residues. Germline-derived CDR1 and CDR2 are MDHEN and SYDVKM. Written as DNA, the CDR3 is TGTGCCAGCAGTTCCGCAGGCGAGGGGCAAGAGACCCAGTACTTC. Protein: CASSSAGEGQETQYF. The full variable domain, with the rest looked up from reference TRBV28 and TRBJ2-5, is DVKVTQSSRYLVKRTGEKVFLECVQDMDHENMFWYRQDPGLGLRLIYFSYDVKMKEKGDIPEGYSVSREKKERFSLILESASTNQTSMYLCASSSAGEGQETQYFGPGTRLLVL.

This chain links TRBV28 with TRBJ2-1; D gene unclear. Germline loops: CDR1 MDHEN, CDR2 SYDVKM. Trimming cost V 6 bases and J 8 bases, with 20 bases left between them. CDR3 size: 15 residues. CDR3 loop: CASSQRYRPSDEQFF. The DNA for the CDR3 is TGTGCCAGCAGCCAACGTTACCGCCCCTCGGATGAGCAGTTCTTC.

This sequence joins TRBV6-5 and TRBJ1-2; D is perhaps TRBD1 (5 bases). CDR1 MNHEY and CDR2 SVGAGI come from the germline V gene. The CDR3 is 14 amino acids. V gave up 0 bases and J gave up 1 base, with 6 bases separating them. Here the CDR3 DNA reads TGTGCCAGCAGTTACTCTGGGGGTAACTATGGCTACACCTTC. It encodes CASSYSGGNYGYTF.

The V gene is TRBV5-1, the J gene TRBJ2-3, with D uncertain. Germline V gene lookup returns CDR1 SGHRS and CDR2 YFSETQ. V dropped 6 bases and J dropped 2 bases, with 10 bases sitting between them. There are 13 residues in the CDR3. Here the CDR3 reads CASKKTVTDTQYF. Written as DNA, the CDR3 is TGCGCCAGCAAGAAAACGGTCACAGATACGCAGTATTTT.

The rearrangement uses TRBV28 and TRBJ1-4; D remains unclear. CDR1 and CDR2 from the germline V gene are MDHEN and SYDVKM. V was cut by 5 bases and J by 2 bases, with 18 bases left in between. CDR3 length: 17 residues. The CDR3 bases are TGTGCCAGCAGTCTGCGGTTGATGGTTACGACTAATGAAAAACTGTTTTTT. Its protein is CASSLRLMVTTNEKLFF. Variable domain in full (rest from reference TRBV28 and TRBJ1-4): DVKVTQSSRYLVKRTGEKVFLECVQDMDHENMFWYRQDPGLGLRLIYFSYDVKMKEKGDIPEGYSVSREKKERFSLILESASTNQTSMYLCASSLRLMVTTNEKLFFGSGTQLSVL.

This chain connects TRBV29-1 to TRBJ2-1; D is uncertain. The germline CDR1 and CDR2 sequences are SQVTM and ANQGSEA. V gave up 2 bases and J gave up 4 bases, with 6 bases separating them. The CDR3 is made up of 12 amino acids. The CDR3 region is CSVERSYNEQFF. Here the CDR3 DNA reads TGCAGCGTTGAAAGGTCTTACAATGAGCAGTTCTTC.

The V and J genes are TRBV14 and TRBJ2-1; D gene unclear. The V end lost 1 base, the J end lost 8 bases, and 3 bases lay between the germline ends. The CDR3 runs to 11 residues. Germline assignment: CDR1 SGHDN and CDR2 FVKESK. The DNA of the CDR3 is TGTGCCAGCAGCCAAGCCTATGAGCAGTTCTTC. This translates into CASSQAYEQFF. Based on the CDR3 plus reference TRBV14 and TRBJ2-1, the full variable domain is EAGVTQFPSHSVIEKGQTVTLRCDPISGHDNLYWYRRVMGKEIKFLLHFVKESKQDESGMPNNRFLAERTGGTYSTLKVQPAELEDSGVYFCASSQAYEQFFGPGTRLTVL.

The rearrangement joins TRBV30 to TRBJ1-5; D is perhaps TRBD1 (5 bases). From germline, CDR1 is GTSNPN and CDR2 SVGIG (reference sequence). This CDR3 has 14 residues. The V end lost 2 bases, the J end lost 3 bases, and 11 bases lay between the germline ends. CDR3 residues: CAWSRGGNNQPQHF. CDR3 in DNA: TGTGCCTGGAGTCGGGGGGGTAACAATCAGCCCCAGCATTTT.

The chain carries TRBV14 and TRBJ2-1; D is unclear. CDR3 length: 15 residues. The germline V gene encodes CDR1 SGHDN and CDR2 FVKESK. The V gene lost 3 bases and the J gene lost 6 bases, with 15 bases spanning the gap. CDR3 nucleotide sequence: TGTGCCAGCAGCCAGGGCCGGAATTTTGGCAATGAGCAGTTCTTC. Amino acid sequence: CASSQGRNFGNEQFF.

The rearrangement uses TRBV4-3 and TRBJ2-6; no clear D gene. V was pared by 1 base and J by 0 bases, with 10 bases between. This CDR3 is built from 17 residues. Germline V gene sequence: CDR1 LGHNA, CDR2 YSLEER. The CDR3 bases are TGCGCCAGCAGCCAAGCCCCTGCGATCTCTGGGGCCAACGTCCTGACTTTC. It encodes CASSQAPAISGANVLTF.

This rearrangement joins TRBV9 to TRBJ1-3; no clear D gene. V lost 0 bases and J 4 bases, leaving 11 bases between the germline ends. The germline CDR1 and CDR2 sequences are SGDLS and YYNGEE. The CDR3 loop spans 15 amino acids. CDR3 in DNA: TGTGCCAGCAGCGTAGATCTGTCTTCCGGAAACACCATATATTTT. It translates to CASSVDLSSGNTIYF.

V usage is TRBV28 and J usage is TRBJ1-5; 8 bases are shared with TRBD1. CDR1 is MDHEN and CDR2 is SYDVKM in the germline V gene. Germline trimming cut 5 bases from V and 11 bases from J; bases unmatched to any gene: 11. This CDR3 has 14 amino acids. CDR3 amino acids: CASSKGQAVGAQHF. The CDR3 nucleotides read TGTGCCAGCAGTAAGGGACAGGCTGTAGGGGCCCAGCATTTT.

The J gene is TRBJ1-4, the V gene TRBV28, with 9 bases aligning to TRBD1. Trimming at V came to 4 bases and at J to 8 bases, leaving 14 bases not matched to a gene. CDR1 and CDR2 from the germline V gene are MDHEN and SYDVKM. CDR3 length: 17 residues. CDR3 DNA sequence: TGTGCCAGCAGTTCGTCCCGGGACAGGGTATATAGAGAAAAACTGTTTTTT. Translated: CASSSSRDRVYREKLFF.

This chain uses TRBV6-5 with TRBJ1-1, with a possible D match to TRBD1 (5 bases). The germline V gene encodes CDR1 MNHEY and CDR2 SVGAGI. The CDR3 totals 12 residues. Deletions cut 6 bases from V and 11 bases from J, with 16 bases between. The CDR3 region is CASSYTSGQAFF. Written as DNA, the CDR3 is TGTGCCAGCAGCTATACATCGGGGCAGGCTTTCTTT.